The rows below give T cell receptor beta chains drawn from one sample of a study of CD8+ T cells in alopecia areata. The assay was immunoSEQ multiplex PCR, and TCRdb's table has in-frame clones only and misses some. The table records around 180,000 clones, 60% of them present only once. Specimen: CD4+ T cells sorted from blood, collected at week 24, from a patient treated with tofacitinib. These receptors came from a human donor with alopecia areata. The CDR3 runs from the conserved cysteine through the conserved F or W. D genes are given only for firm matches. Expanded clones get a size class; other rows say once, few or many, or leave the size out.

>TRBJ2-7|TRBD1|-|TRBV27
CASSSYGTGSNEQYF
TGTGCCAGCAGTTCCTACGGGACAGGGTCGAACGAGCAGTACTTC
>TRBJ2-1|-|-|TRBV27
CASRDVYNEQFF
TGTGCCAGCAGGGACGTTTACAATGAGCAGTTCTTC
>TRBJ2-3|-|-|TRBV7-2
CASSLVPVKPTDTQYF
TGTGCCAGCAGCTTGGTCCCGGTAAAGCCAACAGATACGCAGTATTTT
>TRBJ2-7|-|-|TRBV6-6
CASSLGVSYEQYF
TGTGCCAGCAGTTTAGGAGTCTCCTACGAGCAGTACTTC
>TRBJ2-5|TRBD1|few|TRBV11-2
CASSAKGRTGRMETQYF
TGTGCCAGCAGCGCCAAGGGTCGGACAGGGAGAATGGAGACCCAGTACTTC
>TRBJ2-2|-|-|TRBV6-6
CASSYAKTSNTGELFF
TGTGCCAGCAGTTATGCGAAAACCAGTAACACCGGGGAGCTGTTTTTT
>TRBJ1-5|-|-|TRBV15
CATSRGQTSDQPQHF
TGTGCCACCAGCAGAGGACAGACCTCTGATCAGCCCCAGCATTTT
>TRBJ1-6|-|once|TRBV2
CASTDPGSLHF
TGTGCCAGCACTGACCCAGGGTCCCTCCACTTT
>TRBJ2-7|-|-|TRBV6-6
CASSYPQGYEQYF
TGTGCCAGCAGTTATCCACAGGGCTACGAGCAGTACTTC
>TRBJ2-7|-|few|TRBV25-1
CASSGRRGYEQYF
TGTGCCAGCAGTGGACGTCGGGGGTACGAGCAGTACTTC
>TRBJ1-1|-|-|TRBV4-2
CASSVQLEDNTEAFF
TGTGCCAGCAGCGTCCAGCTAGAGGACAACACTGAAGCTTTCTTT
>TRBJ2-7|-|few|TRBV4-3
CASSQDYSSYEQYF
TGCGCCAGCAGCCAAGATTACAGTTCCTACGAGCAGTACTTC
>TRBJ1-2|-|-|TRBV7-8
CASSFDPNYGYTF
TGTGCCAGCAGCTTCGATCCTAACTATGGCTACACCTTC
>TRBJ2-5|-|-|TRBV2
CASSEALVRGTQYF
TGTGCCAGCAGTGAAGCGCTAGTAAGGGGGACCCAGTACTTC
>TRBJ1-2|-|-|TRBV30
CAWSVSQYGYTF
TGTGCCTGGAGTGTAAGTCAATACGGCTACACCTTC
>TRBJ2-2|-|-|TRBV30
CAWSVRGGELFF
TGTGCCTGGAGTGTTCGGGGCGGGGAGCTGTTTTTT
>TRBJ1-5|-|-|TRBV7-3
CASSSGPFQPQHF
TGTGCCAGCAGCTCCGGCCCTTTCCAGCCCCAGCATTTT
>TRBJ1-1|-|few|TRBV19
CASSPDTGAEAFF
TGTGCCAGTAGTCCGGACACCGGTGCTGAAGCTTTCTTT